This T cell receptor beta chain was found in a study of T-cell reconstitution after alpha-beta-depleted transplantation in children. This clonotype was observed a handful of times. Library preparation (for TCRbeta) was performed with unique molecular identifiers. One entry per CDR3 protein, called by TCRdb with MiXCR from the PCR reads. The sample holds approximately 400,000 distinct CDR3 sequences, around 9.9% seen once. The CDR3 loop spans 11 amino acids. Trimming removed 5 bases from V and 7 bases from J, with 7 bases in between. Germline V lookup: CDR1 SGHVS, CDR2 FQNEAQ. This clonotype originated in a human donor who donated a stem cell graft to a child with acute myeloid leukemia. The source material was PBMCs from the stem cell graft donor, sampled from the stem cell graft. The gene calls are TRBV7-8 and TRBJ2-3; no definite D call. The CDR3 sequence: CASSLEHTQYF. For the CDR3, the DNA is TGTGCCAGCAGCCTCGAGCATACGCAGTATTTT.